The source of this T cell receptor beta chain is a study of blood T cell repertoires in COVID-19. Using immunoSEQ multiplex PCR, the repertoire was profiled, and TCRdb retains in-frame clones only, with some absent. This table has under 75,000 clones, 70% to 90% appearing once. This CDR3 comprises 15 residues. V shed 7 bases and J shed 5 bases, with 18 bases lying between them. CDR1 and CDR2 (germline): PRHDT, FYEKMQ (reference sequence). Sample: peripheral blood. V is TRBV13 and J is TRBJ2-1; possibly TRBD1 for D (6 bases). This TCR came from a man aged 60 to 75 with acute or convalescent COVID-19. The CDR3 sequence is CASKGERVLDNEQFF. CDR3 DNA sequence: TGTGCCAGCAAGGGGGAGAGAGTCTTGGACAATGAGCAGTTCTTC.